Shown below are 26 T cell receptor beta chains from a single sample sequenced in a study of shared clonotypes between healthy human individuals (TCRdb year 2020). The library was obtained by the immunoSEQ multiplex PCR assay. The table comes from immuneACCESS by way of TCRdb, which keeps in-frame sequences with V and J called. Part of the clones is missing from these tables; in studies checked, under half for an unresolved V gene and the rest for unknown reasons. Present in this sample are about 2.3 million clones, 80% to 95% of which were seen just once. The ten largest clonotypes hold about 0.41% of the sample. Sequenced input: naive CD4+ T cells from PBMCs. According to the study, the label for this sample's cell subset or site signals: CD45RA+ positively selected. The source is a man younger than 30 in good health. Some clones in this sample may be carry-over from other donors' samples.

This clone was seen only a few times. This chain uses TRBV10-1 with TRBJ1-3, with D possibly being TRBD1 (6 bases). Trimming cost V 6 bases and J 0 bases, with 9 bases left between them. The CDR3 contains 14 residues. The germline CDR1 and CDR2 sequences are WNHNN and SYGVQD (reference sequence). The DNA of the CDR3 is TGCGCCAGCAGAGGACAGCACTCTGGAAACACCATATATTTT. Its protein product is CASRGQHSGNTIYF.

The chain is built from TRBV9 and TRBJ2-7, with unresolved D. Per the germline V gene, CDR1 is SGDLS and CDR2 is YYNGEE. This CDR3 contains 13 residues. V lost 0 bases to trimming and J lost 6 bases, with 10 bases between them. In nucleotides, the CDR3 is TGTGCCAGCAGCGTAGTTGACCAAAGCGAGCAGTACTTC. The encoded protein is CASSVVDQSEQYF.

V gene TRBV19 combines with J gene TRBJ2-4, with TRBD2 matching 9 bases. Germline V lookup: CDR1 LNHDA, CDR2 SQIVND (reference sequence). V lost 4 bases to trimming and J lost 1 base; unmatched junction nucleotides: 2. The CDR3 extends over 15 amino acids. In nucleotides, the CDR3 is TGTGCCAGTAGTACTAGCGGGGTGGCCAAAAACATTCAGTACTTC. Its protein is CASSTSGVAKNIQYF.

DNA for the CDR3: TGTGCCAGCAGCCCCCGTAATATCGCCTCTGGGGCCAACGTCCTGACTTTC. Translation gives CASSPRNIASGANVLTF. The chain couples TRBV9 to TRBJ2-6; D is unresolved. The CDR3 is 17 amino acids. Germline V lookup: CDR1 SGDLS, CDR2 YYNGEE. Trimming removed 4 bases at V and 0 bases at J, with 14 bases between.

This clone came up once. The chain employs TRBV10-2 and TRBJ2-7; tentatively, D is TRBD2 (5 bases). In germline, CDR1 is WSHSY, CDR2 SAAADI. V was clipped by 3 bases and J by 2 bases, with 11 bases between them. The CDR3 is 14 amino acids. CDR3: CASSDLGLAYEQYF. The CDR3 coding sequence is TGCGCCAGCAGTGACCTCGGACTCGCCTACGAGCAGTACTTC.

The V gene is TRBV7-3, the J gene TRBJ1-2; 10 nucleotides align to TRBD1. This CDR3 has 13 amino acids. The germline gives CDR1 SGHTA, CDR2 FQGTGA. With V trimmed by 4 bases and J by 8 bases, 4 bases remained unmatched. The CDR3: CASSSTGGQGYTF. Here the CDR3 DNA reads TGTGCCAGCAGCTCGACAGGGGGCCAGGGCTACACCTTC.

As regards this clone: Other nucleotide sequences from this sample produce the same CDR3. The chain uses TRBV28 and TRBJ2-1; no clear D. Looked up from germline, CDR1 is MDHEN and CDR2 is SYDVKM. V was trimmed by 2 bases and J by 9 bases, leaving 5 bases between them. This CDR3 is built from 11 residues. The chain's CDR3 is CASSLVTEQFF. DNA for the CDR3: TGTGCCAGCAGTTTAGTGACTGAGCAGTTCTTC.

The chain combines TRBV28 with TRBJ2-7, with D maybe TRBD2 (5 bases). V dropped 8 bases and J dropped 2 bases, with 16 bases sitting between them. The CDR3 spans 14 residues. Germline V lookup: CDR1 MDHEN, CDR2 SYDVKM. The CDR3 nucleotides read TGTGCCAGCTCCGGCGACGGGAATCCCTACGAGCAGTACTTC. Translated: CASSGDGNPYEQYF. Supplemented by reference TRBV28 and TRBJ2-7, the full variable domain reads DVKVTQSSRYLVKRTGEKVFLECVQDMDHENMFWYRQDPGLGLRLIYFSYDVKMKEKGDIPEGYSVSREKKERFSLILESASTNQTSMYLCASSGDGNPYEQYFGPGTRLTVT.

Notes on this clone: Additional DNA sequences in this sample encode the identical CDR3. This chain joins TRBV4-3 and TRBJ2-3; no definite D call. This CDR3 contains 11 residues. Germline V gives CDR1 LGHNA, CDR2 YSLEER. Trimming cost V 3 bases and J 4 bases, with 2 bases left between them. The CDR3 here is CASSQADTQYF. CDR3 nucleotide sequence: TGCGCCAGCAGCCAGGCAGATACGCAGTATTTT.

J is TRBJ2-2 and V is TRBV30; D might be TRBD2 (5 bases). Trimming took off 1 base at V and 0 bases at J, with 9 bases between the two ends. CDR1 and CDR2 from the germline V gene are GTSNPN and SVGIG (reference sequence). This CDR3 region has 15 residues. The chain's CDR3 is CAWSGVEANTGELFF. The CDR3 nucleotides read TGTGCCTGGAGTGGGGTGGAGGCGAACACCGGGGAGCTGTTTTTT. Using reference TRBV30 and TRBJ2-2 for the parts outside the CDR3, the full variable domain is SQTIHQWPATLVQPVGSPLSLECTVEGTSNPNLYWYRQAAGRGLQLLFYSVGIGQISSEVPQNLSASRPQDRQFILSSKKLLLSDSGFYLCAWSGVEANTGELFFGEGSRLTVL.

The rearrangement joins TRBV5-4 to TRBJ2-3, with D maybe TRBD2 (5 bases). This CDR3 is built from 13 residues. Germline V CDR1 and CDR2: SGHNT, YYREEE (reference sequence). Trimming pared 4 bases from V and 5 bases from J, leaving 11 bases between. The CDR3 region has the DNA TGTGCCAGCAGCCCAGGACTGGAAGATACGCAGTATTTT. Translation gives CASSPGLEDTQYF.

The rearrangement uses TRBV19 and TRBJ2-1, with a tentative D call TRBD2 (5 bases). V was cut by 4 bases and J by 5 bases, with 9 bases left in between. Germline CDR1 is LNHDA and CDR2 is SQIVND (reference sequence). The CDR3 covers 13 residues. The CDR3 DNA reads TGTGCCAGTAGTAGGACTGGGGACAATGAGCAGTTCTTC. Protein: CASSRTGDNEQFF.

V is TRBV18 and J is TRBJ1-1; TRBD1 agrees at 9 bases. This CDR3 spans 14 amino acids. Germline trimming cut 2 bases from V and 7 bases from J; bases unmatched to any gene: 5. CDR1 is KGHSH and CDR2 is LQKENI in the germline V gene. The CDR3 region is CASSPGQGLLEAFF. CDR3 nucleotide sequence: TGTGCCAGCTCACCAGGACAGGGGCTTCTTGAAGCTTTCTTT.

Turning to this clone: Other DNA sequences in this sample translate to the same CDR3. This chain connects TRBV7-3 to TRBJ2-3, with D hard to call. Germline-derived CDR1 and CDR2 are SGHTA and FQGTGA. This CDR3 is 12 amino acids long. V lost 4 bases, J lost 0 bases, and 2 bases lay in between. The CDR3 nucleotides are TGTGCCAGCAGCTCCAGCACAGATACGCAGTATTTT. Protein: CASSSSTDTQYF.

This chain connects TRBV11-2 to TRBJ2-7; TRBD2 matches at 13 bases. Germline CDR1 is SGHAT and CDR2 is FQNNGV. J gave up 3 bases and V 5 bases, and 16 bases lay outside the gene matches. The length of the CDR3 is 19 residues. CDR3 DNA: TGTGCCAGCAGCGATTGGGGGAATAGATGGACTAGCGGGAGCTACGAGCAGTACTTC. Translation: CASSDWGNRWTSGSYEQYF. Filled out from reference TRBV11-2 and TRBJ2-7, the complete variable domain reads EAGVAQSPRYKIIEKRQSVAFWCNPISGHATLYWYQQILGQGPKLLIQFQNNGVVDDSQLPKDRFSAERLKGVDSTLKIQPAKLEDSAVYLCASSDWGNRWTSGSYEQYFGPGTRLTVT.

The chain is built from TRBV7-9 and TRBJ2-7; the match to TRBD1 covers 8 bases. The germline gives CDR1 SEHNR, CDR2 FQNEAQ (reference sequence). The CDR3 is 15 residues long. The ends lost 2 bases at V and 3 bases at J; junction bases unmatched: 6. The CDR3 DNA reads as TGTGCCAGCAGCTTACCGGGGACAGGCATCTACGAGCAGTACTTC. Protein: CASSLPGTGIYEQYF.

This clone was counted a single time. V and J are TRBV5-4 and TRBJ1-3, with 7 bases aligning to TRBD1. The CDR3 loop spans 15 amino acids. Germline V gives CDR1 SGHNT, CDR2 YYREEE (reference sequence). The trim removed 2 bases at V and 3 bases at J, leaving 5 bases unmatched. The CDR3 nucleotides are TGTGCCAGCAGCTTATCAGGGGGACATGGAAACACCATATATTTT. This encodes CASSLSGGHGNTIYF.

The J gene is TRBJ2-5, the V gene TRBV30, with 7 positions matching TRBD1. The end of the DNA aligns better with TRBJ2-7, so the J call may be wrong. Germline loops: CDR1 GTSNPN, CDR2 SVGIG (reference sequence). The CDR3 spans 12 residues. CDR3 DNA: TGTGCCTGGATGGGCAGGGGGTACGAGCAGTACTTC. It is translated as CAWMGRGYEQYF.

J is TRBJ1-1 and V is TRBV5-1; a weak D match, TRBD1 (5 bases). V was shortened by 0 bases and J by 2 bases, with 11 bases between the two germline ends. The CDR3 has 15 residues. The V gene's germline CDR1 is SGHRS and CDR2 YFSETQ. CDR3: CASSLVPDSNTEAFF. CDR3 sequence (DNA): TGCGCCAGCAGCTTGGTCCCCGACAGCAACACTGAAGCTTTCTTT.

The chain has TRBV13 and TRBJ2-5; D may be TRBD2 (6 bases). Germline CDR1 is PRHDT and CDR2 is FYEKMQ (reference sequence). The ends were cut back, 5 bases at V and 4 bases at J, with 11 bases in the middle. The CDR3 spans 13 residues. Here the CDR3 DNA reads TGTGCCAGCAGCCGACTAGAATCAGAGACCCAGTACTTC. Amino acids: CASSRLESETQYF.

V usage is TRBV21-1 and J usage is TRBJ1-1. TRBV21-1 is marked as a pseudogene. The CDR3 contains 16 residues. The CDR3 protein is CASSKNGIYVNTEAFF. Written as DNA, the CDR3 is TGTGCCAGCAGCAAGAACGGGATCTATGTGAACACTGAAGCTTTCTTT.

The CDR3 nucleotides read TGTGCCAGCAGTCTAACCGGGACAGGGGTCAGATTCGAGCAGTACTTC. Its protein product is CASSLTGTGVRFEQYF. V and J are TRBV27 and TRBJ2-7; TRBD1 aligns across 10 bases. The CDR3 extends over 16 amino acids. Germline CDR1 is MNHEY and CDR2 is SMNVEV (reference sequence). J gave up 6 bases and V 5 bases, and 13 bases lay outside the gene matches.

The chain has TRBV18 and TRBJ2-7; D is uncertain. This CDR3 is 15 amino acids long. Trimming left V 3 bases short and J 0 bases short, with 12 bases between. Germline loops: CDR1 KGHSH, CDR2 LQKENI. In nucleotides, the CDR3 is TGTGCCAGCTCACCTGCTGCCTCCAACTCCTACGAGCAGTACTTC. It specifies CASSPAASNSYEQYF.

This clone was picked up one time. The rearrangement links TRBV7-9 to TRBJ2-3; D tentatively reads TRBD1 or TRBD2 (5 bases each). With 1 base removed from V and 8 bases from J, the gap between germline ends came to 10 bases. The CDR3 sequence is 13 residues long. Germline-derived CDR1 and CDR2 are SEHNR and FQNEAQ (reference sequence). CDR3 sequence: CASSLGGSGTQYF. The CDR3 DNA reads TGTGCCAGCAGCTTAGGGGGGTCGGGTACGCAGTATTTT.

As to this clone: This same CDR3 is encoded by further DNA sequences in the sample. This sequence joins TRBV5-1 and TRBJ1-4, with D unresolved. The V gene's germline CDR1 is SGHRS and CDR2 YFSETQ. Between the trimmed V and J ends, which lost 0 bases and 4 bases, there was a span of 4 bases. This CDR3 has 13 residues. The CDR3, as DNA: TGCGCCAGCAGCTTGGAGGGTAATGAAAAACTGTTTTTT. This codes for CASSLEGNEKLFF.

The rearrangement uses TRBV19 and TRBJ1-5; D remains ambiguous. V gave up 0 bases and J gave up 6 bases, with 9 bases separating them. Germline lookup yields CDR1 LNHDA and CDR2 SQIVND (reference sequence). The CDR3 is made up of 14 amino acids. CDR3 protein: CASSIDVSPQPQHF. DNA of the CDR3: TGTGCCAGTAGTATAGATGTTTCCCCTCAGCCCCAGCATTTT.